This T cell receptor beta chain was documented in a study of vaccination and CD4 T cells after COVID-19. As for the study in general: The stimulating agents, overlapping spike peptides, came from SARS-CoV-2, HCoV-NL63, HCoV-OC43 and HCoV-229E.

Concerning this clonotype: Antigen specificity is unknown.

Cultured CD4+ T cell DNA underwent sequencing with the Oncomine TCR Beta short-read assay. TCRdb re-analysed the PCR reads in MiXCR, keeping a single row per CDR3 protein. The sample lists about 24,000 distinct CDR3 sequences; 42% were seen once. Regarding the study as a whole: Post-vaccination reactive clonotypes (median 38) did not differ significantly from post-infection (under 22).

Germline assignment: CDR1 SEHNR and CDR2 FQNEAQ (reference sequence). V was clipped by 2 bases and J by 1 base, with 17 bases between them. The CDR3 consists of 17 residues. Documented time point: late sampling 161 to 241 days after vaccination in three convalescent patients. Treatment here: roughly 11-day PBMC culture with coronavirus spike peptide pools or control peptides (ViraFEST assay). Peptide pool stimulation in ViraFEST expanded antigen-specific T cells, whose TCRs were then sequenced. Peptide pools at approximately 10 ug/ml stimulated under 2.5 million PBMCs per well with 9.5 to 10 IU/ml IL-2.

The chain joins TRBV7-9 to TRBJ2-5; possible D gene TRBD2, 6 bases. The sequence derives from a human donor who had recovered from COVID-19. Source: CD4+ T cells from blood, cultured in vitro, taken about 7 months after SARS-CoV-2 vaccination. The CDR3 region has the DNA TGTGCCAGCAGCTTACCCCTCGACGCGGGGCCCCAAGAGACCCAGTACTTC. It specifies CASSLPLDAGPQETQYF.